These 27 T cell receptor delta chains were all obtained from the same sample, sequenced in a study of gamma-delta chains in newborns, infants, children. TCRdb fed the reads into CATT to redo clone calling. This table holds some 3,300 delta-chain clones, about 2.6% found once. Sequenced: blood. The source of these receptors is a child who was a newborn, infant or young child, either healthy, febrile or measles-vaccinated (not recorded which).

This clone has just a few counts. The genes are TRDV2 and TRDJ1; D call uncertain. This CDR3 spans 15 amino acids. V gave up 0 bases and J gave up 4 bases, with 14 bases separating them. Per germline, CDR1 GEAIGNYY and CDR2 EKD. Here the CDR3 DNA reads TGTGCCTGTGACACCGTACACCCACCAGGCGATAAACTCATCTTT. It encodes CACDTVHPPGDKLIF.

Within the sample, this clone is medium-sized (0.01 to 0.1%). The V call is TRDV2, the J call TRDJ3; 9 nucleotides agree with TRDD3. The CDR3 has 16 residues. CDR1 and CDR2 from the germline V gene are GEAIGNYY and EKD. V shed 0 bases, J shed 6 bases, and the junction held 2 bases outside the gene matches. The CDR3 DNA follows: TGTGCCTGTGACACCCTGGGGGATTTGGACACCCGACAGATGTTTTTC. Protein sequence: CACDTLGDLDTRQMFF.

This clone is medium-sized. The chain links TRDV2 to TRDJ3, with D perhaps matching TRDD3 (5 bases). Trimming took off 0 bases at V and 0 bases at J, with 17 bases between the two ends. The CDR3 is made up of 20 amino acids. CDR1 and CDR2 (germline): GEAIGNYY, EKD. The CDR3 here is CACDTAGRGRSSWDTRQMFF. CDR3 coding DNA: TGTGCCTGTGACACCGCGGGGAGGGGTAGAAGCTCCTGGGACACCCGACAGATGTTTTTC.

Only a few counts were recorded for this clone. The chain employs TRDV2 and TRDJ1; a possible D gene is TRDD3 (5 bases). The CDR3 spans 16 residues. Per germline, CDR1 GEAIGNYY and CDR2 EKD. V gave up 1 base and J gave up 0 bases, with 14 bases separating them. CDR3 sequence (DNA): TGTGCCTGTGACACACTATCGGGATCCAACACCGATAAACTCATCTTT. This encodes CACDTLSGSNTDKLIF.

In the case of this clone: A much larger clone differs from this one at a single base, so this may be a read error. This sequence joins TRDV2 and TRDJ1; 12 bases match TRDD3. The J gene, left out of TCRdb, was set here by checking the DNA against germline. CDR3 length: 17 amino acids. Germline lookup yields CDR1 GEAIGNYY and CDR2 EKD. In DNA, the CDR3 is TGTGCCTGTGACGTACTGGGGGATACCGGGCACACCGATAGACTCATCTTT. Protein product: CACDVLGDTGHTDRLIF.

This clone appeared a few times. A much larger clone differs from this one at a single base, so this may be a read error. J is TRDJ1 and V is TRDV2; 8 bases agree with TRDD2. The V gene's germline CDR1 is GEAIGNYY and CDR2 EKD. This CDR3 is 16 amino acids long. V shed 3 bases and J 0 bases; nucleotides not matched to a gene: 8. CDR3 nucleotides: TGTGCCTGTGACCAGGCCTTCCTAGCTGACACCGATAAACTCATCTTT. This encodes CACDQAFLADTDKLIF.

This clone is judged large. The gene calls are TRDV2 and TRDJ1; tentatively, D is TRDD3 (5 bases). The CDR3 covers 15 residues. Germline V gives CDR1 GEAIGNYY, CDR2 EKD. With 2 bases removed from V and 0 bases from J, the gap between germline ends came to 12 bases. The CDR3 here is CACDIVGTYTDKLIF. The CDR3 DNA follows: TGTGCCTGTGACATAGTGGGGACGTACACCGATAAACTCATCTTT.

By share, this clone ranks as medium-sized. The gene calls are TRDV2 and TRDJ1, with 7 bases identical to TRDD3. CDR3 size: 20 residues. The J segment lost 3 bases and the V segment lost 3 bases, leaving 24 bases of the junction unmatched. CDR1 is GEAIGNYY, CDR2 EKD, per germline. CDR3 in DNA: TGTGCCTGTGACCCCGTCAGTACGGGGCGGATACGCCGAGGGGCCGATAAACTCATCTTT. Translation gives CACDPVSTGRIRRGADKLIF.

Details on this clone: A read error is possible here, since a much larger clone lies one base away. The chain joins TRDV2 to TRDJ1; no clear D. V gave up 0 bases and J gave up 5 bases, with 18 bases separating them. The CDR3 runs to 16 residues. Germline assignment: CDR1 GEAIGNYY and CDR2 EKD. For the CDR3, the DNA is TGTGCCTGTGACACCGCCGGGCATCATCGGACTGATAAACTCATCTTT. Translating gives CACDTAGHHRTDKLIF.

This clone is labeled as medium-sized. The chain couples TRDV2 to TRDJ3, with TRDD3 matching over 11 bases. Germline CDR1 GEAIGNYY, CDR2 EKD. Trimming cost V 0 bases and J 2 bases; bases outside gene matches: 14. The CDR3 is 22 residues long. The CDR3 coding sequence is TGTGCCTGTGACACCGGGGGACTGGGGGATATATCGACGACCTGGGACACCCGACAGATGTTTTTC. Translation: CACDTGGLGDISTTWDTRQMFF.

With regard to this clone: The likely explanation is a read error, given a far larger clone one base away. The V call is TRDV2, the J call TRDJ2; TRDD3 aligns across 11 bases. Germline CDR1 GEAIGNYY, CDR2 EKD. V shed 3 bases, J shed 0 bases, and the junction held 8 bases outside the gene matches. This CDR3 contains 18 residues. In DNA, the CDR3 is TGTGCCTGTGACCTACTGGGGGATATACCAGCTTTGACAGCACAACTCTTCTTT. Residues: CACDLLGDIPALTAQLFF.

This clone was observed a handful of times. A much larger clone lies one base from this, so it may be a read error. V is TRDV2 and J is TRDJ1; the match to TRDD3 covers 7 bases. Germline CDR1 is GEAIGNYY and CDR2 is EKD. The V gene end was trimmed by 5 bases and the J gene end by 0 bases; junction bases not matched to a gene: 11. The CDR3 is made up of 16 amino acids. CDR3 coding DNA: TGTGCCTGTGGCCCTGTAGGGGGATCGTACACCGATAAACTCATCTTT. Its protein is CACGPVGGSYTDKLIF.

With respect to this clone: A much more abundant neighbour one base away suggests this may be a read error. This chain joins TRDV2 and TRDJ1; TRDD3 agrees at 12 bases. Germline CDR1 reads GEAIGNYY; CDR2 reads EKD. J lost 8 bases, V lost 0 bases, and 9 bases had no gene match. The CDR3 has 16 amino acids. The CDR3 is CACDTIEPGGYEKLIF. CDR3 DNA: TGTGCCTGTGACACCATAGAGCCTGGGGGATACGAGAAACTCATCTTT.

This clone has more than one count but fewer than ten. A far larger clone lies a single base away; this is likely a read error. This CDR3 is also generated by other DNA sequences in the sample. The V gene is TRDV2, the J gene TRDJ1; TRDD3 matches 8 bases. The CDR3 contains 19 residues. Germline CDR1 GEAIGNYY, CDR2 EKD. The CDR3 region has the DNA TGTGCCTGTGACACGGTCCGTACTGGGGGCTCCGGACGGGTCGATAAGCTCATCTTT. It is translated as CACDTVRTGGSGRVDKLIF.

By sample fraction, this clone is medium-sized (0.01 to 0.1%). This chain connects TRDV2 to TRDJ1; D perhaps matches TRDD3 (6 bases). The CDR3 consists of 18 residues. The germline gives CDR1 GEAIGNYY, CDR2 EKD. V shed 2 bases and J shed 0 bases, with 21 bases lying between them. The chain's CDR3 is CACDNLQPGGQYTDKLIF. CDR3 DNA sequence: TGTGCCTGTGACAACCTACAGCCCGGGGGACAGTACACCGATAAACTCATCTTT.

This clone is labeled large (0.1 to 1%). Other DNA sequences in this specimen translate into the identical CDR3. The rearrangement joins TRDV2 to TRDJ1; 8 bases agree with TRDD3. The CDR3 contains 17 residues. Trimming took 0 bases from V and 0 from J; bases not matched to a gene: 8. Germline assignment: CDR1 GEAIGNYY and CDR2 EKD. The CDR3 nucleotides read TGTGCCTGTGACACCGTGGATAGGGGGATAGACACCGATAAACTCATCTTT. Translation gives CACDTVDRGIDTDKLIF.

This clone was seen only a few times. A read error is possible here, since a much larger clone lies one base away. V is TRDV2 and J is TRDJ1; 13 bases align to TRDD3. The CDR3 totals 19 residues. In germline, CDR1 is GEAIGNYY, CDR2 EKD. CDR3 bases: TGTGCCTGTGACCCCCTCGTACTGGGGGATACGCGGTTCACCGATAGACTCATCTTT. Amino acid sequence: CACDPLVLGDTRFTDRLIF.

With regard to this clone: The likely explanation is a read error, given a far larger clone one base away. The J gene is TRDJ1, the V gene TRDV2, with a tentative D call TRDD3 (6 bases). Germline-derived CDR1 and CDR2 are GEAIGNYY and EKD. V was cut by 0 bases and J by 4 bases, with 23 bases left in between. The CDR3 is 18 residues long. CDR3: CACDTVGTGRYGLDKLIF. In DNA form, the CDR3 reads TGTGCCTGTGACACCGTAGGTACTGGGAGATACGGACTCGATAAACTCATCTTT.

This clone was seen a few times. This is likely an artifact of a read error, given a far larger clone one base away. This rearrangement joins TRDV2 to TRDJ1; 10 bases are shared with TRDD3. Per germline, CDR1 GEAIGNYY and CDR2 EKD. The CDR3 loop spans 18 amino acids. V was clipped by 0 bases and J by 2 bases; unmatched bases: 11. For the CDR3, the DNA is TGTGCCTGTGACACCTTGGCCCTGGGGGATAAGCAAACCGATAAACTCATCTTT. Translation: CACDTLALGDKQTDKLIF.

In this sample, this clone is medium-sized. This chain joins TRDV1 and TRDJ1; TRDD3 aligns across 13 bases. The germline CDR1 and CDR2 sequences are TSWWSYY and QGS. V dropped 8 bases and J dropped 0; count of bases not matched to a gene: 21. The CDR3 is 21 amino acids. CDR3 in DNA: TGTGCTCTTTTCTTCCTACGGAACTGGGGGATACGGGTCTACTACACCGATAAACTCATCTTT. Translating it yields CALFFLRNWGIRVYYTDKLIF.

Relative to its sample, this clone is large (0.1 to 1%). This CDR3 reads CACDTWGTDKLIF. As DNA, the CDR3 is TGTGCCTGTGACACCTGGGGGACCGATAAACTCATCTTT. The chain combines TRDV2 with TRDJ1; D perhaps matches TRDD3 (6 bases). The CDR3 totals 13 residues. Looked up from germline, CDR1 is GEAIGNYY and CDR2 is EKD. V lost 0 bases, J lost 2 bases, and 6 bases lay in between.

For this clone: Being one base from a much bigger clone, this may be a read error. The J gene is TRDJ1, the V gene TRDV2; TRDD3 matches 12 bases. The CDR3 sequence is 20 residues long. CDR1 is GEAIGNYY and CDR2 is EKD in the germline V gene. The CDR3 reads CARDTVTGGYSPKYTDKLIF. The CDR3 nucleotides read TGTGCCCGTGACACTGTTACTGGGGGATACTCCCCCAAGTACACCGATAAACTCATCTTT.

As regards this clone: This clone may be a read error of a much larger clone one base away. The chain links TRDV2 to TRDJ1; TRDD3 might be the D (5 bases). The CDR3 length is 14 residues. The V and J ends lost 3 bases and 1 base respectively, with 11 bases between them. Germline values: CDR1 GEAIGNYY, CDR2 EKD. In DNA, the CDR3 is TGTGCCTGTGACGCCTTGGGGAGCACCGATAAACTCATCTTT. Protein sequence: CACDALGSTDKLIF.

About this clone: This could be a read error, since a much larger clone is one nucleotide away. CDR3 residues: CACDAMSSLGDTDTDELIF. CDR3 nucleotide sequence: TGTGCCTGTGACGCAATGTCCTCTCTGGGGGATACCGACACCGATGAACTCATCTTT. This rearrangement joins TRDV2 to TRDJ1; 11 positions match TRDD3. CDR3 length: 19 amino acids. Germline lookup yields CDR1 GEAIGNYY and CDR2 EKD.

This clone was counted between two and nine times. This may be a read error: a much more frequent sequence differs by one nucleotide. Different DNA sequences within this sample yield the same CDR3. V is TRDV2 and J is TRDJ2; perhaps TRDD3 as D (6 bases). CDR1 is GEAIGNYY, CDR2 EKD, per germline. The CDR3 extends over 18 amino acids. The CDR3 spells CACDRLLGPTGLTAQLFF. The CDR3 region has the DNA TGTGCCTGCGACAGGTTACTGGGTCCAACGGGATTGACAGCACAACTCTTCTTT.

In its sample, this clone was seen a few times. The sample contains more than one DNA sequence encoding this CDR3. The rearrangement joins TRDV2 to TRDJ1, with 11 bases that match TRDD3. The CDR3 runs to 17 residues. V trimming: 1 base; J trimming: 9 bases; junction bases outside the gene matches: 15. CDR1 is GEAIGNYY and CDR2 is EKD in the germline V gene. CDR3 DNA: TGTGCCTGTGACACGGTGGGGGATACGCGTCACCCCAGGGAACTCATCTTT. Encoded protein: CACDTVGDTRHPRELIF.

This clone was counted a few times. This may be a read error, as it is one base from a much larger clone. The V gene is TRDV2, the J gene TRDJ1; a possible D gene is TRDD3 (5 bases). CDR3 length: 14 amino acids. The germline gives CDR1 GEAIGNYY, CDR2 EKD. This CDR3 is CACGTLGSTDKLIF. DNA for the CDR3: TGTGCCTGTGGCACCTTGGGGAGCACCGATAAACTCATCTTT.